This T cell receptor (beta chain) was identified during a study of cytomegalovirus exposure and HLA in healthy donors. For this clone: What it binds is unknown.

Study observations and caveats: An analysis that was carried out later associated 15,000 to 20,000 TCR beta sequences with HLA alleles at 0.05 false discovery rate.

This CDR3 contains 15 residues. Germline values: CDR1 SGHVS, CDR2 FQNEAQ. V lost 1 base and J 5 bases, leaving 12 bases between the germline ends. The PCR contained 60 Vbeta and 13 Jbeta primers. TCRdb keeps only in-frame clones here, not all; method: immunoSEQ multiplex PCR. The table has about 150,000 clones, around 80% seen once. The TCR was taken from a man aged 25 to 40 in good health and CMV-seronegative. The sample was PBMCs. The rearrangement joins TRBV7-8 to TRBJ2-1; D gene ambiguous. CDR3: CASSLGQVVHNEQFF. The CDR3 DNA reads TGTGCCAGCAGCTTAGGGCAGGTAGTTCACAATGAGCAGTTCTTC.